Listed below are T cell receptor beta chains from one sample, sequenced in a study of cytomegalovirus exposure and HLA in healthy donors. Here immunoSEQ multiplex PCR was the method, and the copy in TCRdb shows in-frame clones only, minus some. The sample comprises some 110,000 clones, around 86% of which are singletons, and around 4.1% rests with the top ten. Sequencing was carried out using PBMCs. Every receptor here comes from a woman under 30 in good health and CMV-seropositive. CDR3s include the opening cysteine and the closing phenylalanine or tryptophan. D genes are given only for firm matches. Clone size is stated in some rows and not others, as once, few, many or a class when expanded.

j_call clone_size d_call v_call cdr3_nt cdr3_aa
TRBJ1-6 - - TRBV6-6 TGTGCCAGCAGTTACGCCCCCCTCGGTTCACCCCTCCACTTT CASSYAPLGSPLHF
TRBJ2-2 - - TRBV5-1 TGCGCCAGCAGCTTTACAGGGATCACCGGGGAGCTGTTTTTT CASSFTGITGELFF
TRBJ2-1 - - TRBV5-4 TGTGCCAGCATCCTTGGCGGCGGTAACCTTAATGAGCAGTTCTTC CASILGGGNLNEQFF
TRBJ2-4 - - TRBV6-7 TGTGCCAGCCGCAGAAAGCCAGGGAACATTCAGTACTTC CASRRKPGNIQYF
TRBJ1-5 - - TRBV7-9 TGTGCCAGCAGCTTAGGGCGGGGAAGCAATCAGCCCCAGCATTTT CASSLGRGSNQPQHF
TRBJ2-7 - TRBD1 TRBV6-5 TGTGCCAGCAGTTACCTAACAGGGGTGGTCGAGCAGTACTTC CASSYLTGVVEQYF
TRBJ1-2 - - TRBV28 TGTGCCAGCACCTTAGGTACAGGGTCCCATGGCTACACCTTC CASTLGTGSHGYTF
TRBJ2-3 once - TRBV28 TGTGCCAGCAGTTTTGGGTGGGAGGATACGCAGTATTTT CASSFGWEDTQYF
TRBJ1-1 once - TRBV28 TGTGCCAGCAGTTCTACAGGTATCTACACTGAAGCTTTCTTT CASSSTGIYTEAFF
TRBJ1-6 once TRBD1 TRBV5-4 TGTGCCAGCAGCTTGGGACAGGGGAATTCACCCCTCCACTTT CASSLGQGNSPLHF
TRBJ2-7 - - TRBV28 TGTGCCAGCAGTCGAATTAGCGGGCGGGGGCGGTACGAGCAGTACTTC CASSRISGRGRYEQYF
TRBJ1-4 - TRBD1 TRBV7-9 TGTGCCAGCAGCTTGGTTCCCGGGACAGGGACTGAAAAACTGTTTTTT CASSLVPGTGTEKLFF
TRBJ2-3 - - TRBV14 TGTGCCAGCAGCCAAGATGAGTATAGGCGAGGATTCGTGGACACAGATACGCAGTATTTT CASSQDEYRRGFVDTDTQYF
TRBJ1-4 - TRBD1 TRBV5-4 TGTGCCAGCAGCTCGGGAGGTTCAAGCGGGACAGGGTCGGAAAAACTGTTTTTT CASSSGGSSGTGSEKLFF
TRBJ2-1 - - TRBV6-1 TGTGCCAGCAGTGATCTCGGGACTCGGTACAATGAGCAGTTCTTC CASSDLGTRYNEQFF
TRBJ2-2 - - TRBV29-1 TGCAGCGTTGGCGCGGGGTCCGGGGAGCTGTTTTTT CSVGAGSGELFF
TRBJ2-1 - TRBD1 TRBV7-9 TGTGCCAGCAGCCCCCCTTGGACAGGTCCGTTCTACAATGAGCAGTTCTTC CASSPPWTGPFYNEQFF
TRBJ2-1 - TRBD1 TRBV29-1 TGCAGCGTTCCGGGACAGCCTTACAATGAGCAGTTCTTC CSVPGQPYNEQFF
TRBJ2-7 - - TRBV6-1 TGTGCCAGCAGTGTGGTCGGCGAGCAGTACTTC CASSVVGEQYF
TRBJ1-2 - TRBD1 TRBV2 TGTGCCAGCAAATTGGACAGGGGGAGTTTTGGCTACACCTTC CASKLDRGSFGYTF
TRBJ1-4 - TRBD1 TRBV30 TGTGCCTGGAGTGTACGGGGACAGGGGCATGAAAAACTGTTTTTT CAWSVRGQGHEKLFF
TRBJ1-1 - - TRBV7-9 TGTGCCAGCAGCTTCGGTCCCACTGAAGCTTTCTTT CASSFGPTEAFF
TRBJ2-7 - - TRBV5-1 TGCGCCAGCAGCTTGGAGGCTAGCAACGAGCAGTACTTC CASSLEASNEQYF
TRBJ2-5 once TRBD2 TRBV9 TGTGCCAGCAGCGTAGGGGGAGGGACCGAAGAGACCCAGTACTTC CASSVGGGTEETQYF
TRBJ1-2 - TRBD1 TRBV5-6 TGTGCCAGCAGCCGACAGGGCTTGGGGGGCTACACCTTC CASSRQGLGGYTF
TRBJ1-5 - - TRBV10-3 TGTGCCATCCGGGGGGAGAGCAATCAGCCCCAGCATTTT CAIRGESNQPQHF
TRBJ2-7 - - TRBV28 TGTGCCAGCAGCATCCTTCAGTGGGGCGGTTCGTACGAGCAGTACTTC CASSILQWGGSYEQYF
TRBJ1-3 - - TRBV28 TGTGCCAGCAGCACCTCTGGGGAGTCTGGAAACACCATATATTTT CASSTSGESGNTIYF
TRBJ2-2 - - TRBV7-9 TGTGCCAGCAGCTCCCCCGCAAGGAGGTCAGGCGAAAACACCGGGGAGCTGTTTTTT CASSSPARRSGENTGELFF
TRBJ2-1 - - TRBV11-2 TGTGCCAGCAGCTCCTTAGCGGCGAGCTCCTACAATGAGCAGTTCTTC CASSSLAASSYNEQFF
TRBJ1-1 - TRBD1 TRBV9 TGTGCCAGCAGCGTAGGGGCTGGGGACAGTGAAGCTTTCTTT CASSVGAGDSEAFF
TRBJ2-7 - TRBD2 TRBV10-3 TGTGCCATCAGGCCGGGACTAGCGGTGGAGGAGCAGTACTTC CAIRPGLAVEEQYF
TRBJ1-1 - - TRBV7-6 TGTGCCAGCAGCCCCCCTGGGGAGGGGAAAGCTTTCTTT CASSPPGEGKAFF
TRBJ2-7 - TRBD1 TRBV6-6 TGTGCCAGCAGTTACTCGACAGGGGGCTACGAGCAGTACTTC CASSYSTGGYEQYF
TRBJ1-5 - - TRBV29-1 TGCAGCGTTGGACATAATAGCAATCAGCCCCAGCATTTT CSVGHNSNQPQHF
TRBJ1-2 - TRBD1 TRBV5-1 TGCGCCAGCAGCAGACAGGGCTATGGCTACACCTTC CASSRQGYGYTF
TRBJ2-7 once - TRBV28 TGTGCCAGCAGTTTGTACAGGGCCTACGAGCAGTACTTC CASSLYRAYEQYF
TRBJ2-2 - - TRBV5-6 TGTGCCAGCAGCTCCCACAGTACCGGGGAGCTGTTTTTT CASSSHSTGELFF
TRBJ2-5 - TRBD1 TRBV15 TGTGCCACCAGCAGAGCCCGGGACAGACCCGAGGCCCAGTACTTC CATSRARDRPEAQYF
TRBJ2-7 - TRBD2 TRBV7-2 TGTGCCAGCAGCTTACTAGCGGGATACGAGCAGTACTTC CASSLLAGYEQYF
TRBJ2-2 - TRBD1 TRBV5-1 TGCGCCAGCAGCTTGGAGATCAGGGGGCGCGACACCGGGGAGCTGTTTTTT CASSLEIRGRDTGELFF
TRBJ1-1 - - TRBV11-2 TGTGCCAGCAGCTTAGGCAGGGTCGGTGTGAACACTGAAGCTTTCTTT CASSLGRVGVNTEAFF
TRBJ2-7 - TRBD1 TRBV10-3 TGTGCCATCAGCCCGGGACAGGCATCCTACGAGCAGTACTTC CAISPGQASYEQYF
TRBJ1-1 - - TRBV7-6 TGTGCCAGCAGCCCTCGACCGGGGGGTGTGAACACTGAAGCTTTCTTT CASSPRPGGVNTEAFF
TRBJ2-1 - TRBD2 TRBV4-2 TGTGCCAGCAGCAGTCTAGCGGGGGGGTACAATGAGCAGTTCTTC CASSSLAGGYNEQFF
TRBJ1-1 - - TRBV2 TGTGCCAGCAGTGAAGCGTCGCGATACACTGAAGCTTTCTTT CASSEASRYTEAFF